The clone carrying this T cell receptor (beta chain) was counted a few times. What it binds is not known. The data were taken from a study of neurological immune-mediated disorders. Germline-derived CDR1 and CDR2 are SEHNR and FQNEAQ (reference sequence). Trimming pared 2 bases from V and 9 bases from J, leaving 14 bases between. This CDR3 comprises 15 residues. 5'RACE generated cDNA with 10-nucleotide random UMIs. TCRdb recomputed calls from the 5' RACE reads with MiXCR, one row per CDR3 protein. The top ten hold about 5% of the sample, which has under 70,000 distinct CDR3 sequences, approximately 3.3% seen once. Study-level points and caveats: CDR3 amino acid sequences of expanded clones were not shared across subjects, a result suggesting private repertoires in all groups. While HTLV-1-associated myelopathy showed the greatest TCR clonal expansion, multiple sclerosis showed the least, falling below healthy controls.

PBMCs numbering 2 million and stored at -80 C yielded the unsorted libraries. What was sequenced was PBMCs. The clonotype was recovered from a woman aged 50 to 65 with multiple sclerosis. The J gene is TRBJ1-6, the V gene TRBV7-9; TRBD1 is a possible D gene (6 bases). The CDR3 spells CASSLRGRGGSPLHF. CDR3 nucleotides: TGTGCCAGCAGCTTAAGGGGCAGGGGCGGTTCACCCCTCCACTTT.